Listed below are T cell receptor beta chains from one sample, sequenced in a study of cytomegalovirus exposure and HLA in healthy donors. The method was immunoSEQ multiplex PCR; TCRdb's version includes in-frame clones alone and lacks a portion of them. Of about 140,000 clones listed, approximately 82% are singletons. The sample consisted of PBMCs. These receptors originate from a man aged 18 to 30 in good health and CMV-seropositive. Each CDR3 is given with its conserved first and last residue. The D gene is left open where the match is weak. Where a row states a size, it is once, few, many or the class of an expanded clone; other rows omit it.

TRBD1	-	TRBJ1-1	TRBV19	TGTGCCAGTAGTAACCAGGGGGCGAACACTGAAGCTTTCTTT	CASSNQGANTEAFF
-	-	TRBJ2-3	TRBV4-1	TGCGCCAGCAGCCAGGCTCCCCGGACTAAGGACACGCAGTATTTT	CASSQAPRTKDTQYF
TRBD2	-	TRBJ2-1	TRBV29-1	TGTAACGCGGGAGGGTACAATGAGCAGTTCTTC	CNAGGYNEQFF
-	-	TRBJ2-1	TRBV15	TGTGCCACCAGGACGCCCGAACTAAACAATGAGCAGTTCTTC	CATRTPELNNEQFF
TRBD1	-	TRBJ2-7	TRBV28	TGTGCCAGCAGAGCACAGGGGGCGGGCTACAAGCAGTACTTC	CASRAQGAGYKQYF
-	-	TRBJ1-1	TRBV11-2	TGTGCCAGCAGCTTAGTTCCCTACTTGAACACTGAAGCTTTCTTT	CASSLVPYLNTEAFF
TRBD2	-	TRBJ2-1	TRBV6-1	TGTGCCAGCAGTGGAGGGACTAGCGGGAGCTACAATGAGCAGTTCTTC	CASSGGTSGSYNEQFF
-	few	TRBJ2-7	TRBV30	TGTGCCTGGAGTGCCTTCCCCACCCTCGGAGGGACAGCTTACGAGCAGTACTTC	CAWSAFPTLGGTAYEQYF
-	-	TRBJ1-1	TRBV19	TGTGCCAGTACTCAGAAGAACACTGAAGCTTTCTTT	CASTQKNTEAFF
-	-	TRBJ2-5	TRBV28	TGTGCCAGCAGGGCAGGGCGAACCCAGTACTTC	CASRAGRTQYF
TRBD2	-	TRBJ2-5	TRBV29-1	TGCAGCGTTGGAGCGGGAGGGCCGGAGACCCAGTACTTC	CSVGAGGPETQYF
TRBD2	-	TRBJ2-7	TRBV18	TGTGCCAGCTCACCAACCCGACTAGCGGGAATAAACGAGCAGTACTTC	CASSPTRLAGINEQYF
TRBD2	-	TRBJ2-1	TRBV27	TGTGCCAGCAGTTTGACTAGCGGGAGATATTATGAGCAGTTCTTC	CASSLTSGRYYEQFF
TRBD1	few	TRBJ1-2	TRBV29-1	TGCAGCGTAGATAAAGGACAGGGAAGGAGCGGCTACACCTTC	CSVDKGQGRSGYTF
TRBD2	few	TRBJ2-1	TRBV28	TGTGCCAGCAGTTACCTACTAGCGGGAGGGCCCAAGGGTGAGCAGTTCTTC	CASSYLLAGGPKGEQFF
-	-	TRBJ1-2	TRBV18	TGTGCCAGCTCACGAGGGATGGATGGCTACACCTTC	CASSRGMDGYTF
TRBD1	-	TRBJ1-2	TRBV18	TGTGCCAGCTCACGAACCGGGACAGGCGGACCGATCTATGGCTACACCTTC	CASSRTGTGGPIYGYTF
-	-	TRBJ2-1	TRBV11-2	TGTGCCAGCAGCTTAGATGCCCCAGCAAGCGGGTTCTTC	CASSLDAPASGFF
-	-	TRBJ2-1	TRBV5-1	TGCGCCAGCAGCGCCGGGACTCCCATCTCCTACAATGAGCAGTTCTTC	CASSAGTPISYNEQFF
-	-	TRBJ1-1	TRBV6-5	TGTGCCAGCAGTTACCGACAGGTCAACACTGAAGCTTTCTTT	CASSYRQVNTEAFF
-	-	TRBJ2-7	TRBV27	TGTGCCAGCAGTTTAATCGGTGGGGGCCCCTACGAGCAGTACTTC	CASSLIGGGPYEQYF
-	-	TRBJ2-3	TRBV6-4	TGTGCCAGCAAACCGGTCCCTAGCACAGATACGCAGTATTTT	CASKPVPSTDTQYF
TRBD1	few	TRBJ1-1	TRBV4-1	TGCGCCAGCAGCCAGGGACAGGGGGCCCCGGGCGCTGAAGCTTTCTTT	CASSQGQGAPGAEAFF
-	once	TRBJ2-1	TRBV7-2	TGTGCCAGCAGCTTATCCGGCCAGGGAGGATTCGAGCAGTTCTTC	CASSLSGQGGFEQFF
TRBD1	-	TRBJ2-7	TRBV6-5	TGTGCCAGCAGCACAGAGGGGGCGAGGTACGAGCAGTACTTC	CASSTEGARYEQYF
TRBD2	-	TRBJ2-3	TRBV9	TGTGCCAGCAGCGGACTAGCGGCACCCACAGATACGCAGTATTTT	CASSGLAAPTDTQYF
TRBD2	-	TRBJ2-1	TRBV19	TGTGCCAGTAGTACCCACCTAGCGGGTTCCTCCTACAATGAGCAGTTCTTC	CASSTHLAGSSYNEQFF
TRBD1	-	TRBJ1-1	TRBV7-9	TGTGCCAGCAGCTCCCTAATGACAGGGGGGACTGAAGCTTTCTTT	CASSSLMTGGTEAFF
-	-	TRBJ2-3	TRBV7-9	TGTGCCAGCAGCTTCCGGGGGAGGGATACGCAGTATTTT	CASSFRGRDTQYF
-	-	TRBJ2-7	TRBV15	TGTGCCACCAGCAGAAACCCCACAGAGACCTTAACCTACGAGCAGTACTTC	CATSRNPTETLTYEQYF
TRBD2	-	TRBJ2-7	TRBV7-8	TGTGCCAGCAGCTTAGCGCTGTCTAGCGGGAGTCTTCTGTACTTC	CASSLALSSGSLLYF
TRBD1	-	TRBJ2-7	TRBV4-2	TGTGCCAGCAGCCACACAGGGGCCTACGAGCAGTACTTC	CASSHTGAYEQYF
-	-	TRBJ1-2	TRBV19	TGTGCCAGTAGGGCAGTTTATGGCTACACCTTC	CASRAVYGYTF
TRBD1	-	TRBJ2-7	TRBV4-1	TGCGCCAGCAGCCGCGGACAGGGGGCGATTCACGAGCAGTACTTC	CASSRGQGAIHEQYF